The T cell receptor beta chain described here comes from a study of T cell changes during pregnancy in multiple sclerosis. This table comes from immunoSEQ multiplex PCR, and its TCRdb copy is limited to in-frame clones, with some not included. Here the sample spans some 100,000 clones, 90% to 95% being singletons. The CDR3 runs to 14 residues. Germline assignment: CDR1 MNHEY and CDR2 SVGAGI. The J segment lost 6 bases and the V segment lost 2 bases, leaving 3 bases of the junction unmatched. This TCR came from a female donor with multiple sclerosis, enrolled in a pregnancy study. The sequenced sample was peripheral blood, obtained before pregnancy. V usage is TRBV6-5 and J usage is TRBJ2-5; 10 bases agree with TRBD1. In DNA, the CDR3 is TGTGCCAGCAGTTACGGGACAGGGGACAAGACCCAGTACTTC. Encoded protein: CASSYGTGDKTQYF.